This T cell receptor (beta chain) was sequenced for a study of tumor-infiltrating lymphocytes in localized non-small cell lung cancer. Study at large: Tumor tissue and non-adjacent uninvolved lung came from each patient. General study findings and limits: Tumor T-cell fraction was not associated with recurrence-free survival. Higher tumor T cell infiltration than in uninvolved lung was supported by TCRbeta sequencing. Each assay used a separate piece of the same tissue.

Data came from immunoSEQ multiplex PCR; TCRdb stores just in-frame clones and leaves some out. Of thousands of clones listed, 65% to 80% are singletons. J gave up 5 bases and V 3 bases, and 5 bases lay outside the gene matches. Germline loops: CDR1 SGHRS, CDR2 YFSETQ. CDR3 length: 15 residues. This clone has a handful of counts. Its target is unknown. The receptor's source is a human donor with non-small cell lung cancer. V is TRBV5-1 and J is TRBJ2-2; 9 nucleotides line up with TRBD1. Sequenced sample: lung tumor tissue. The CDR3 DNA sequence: TGCGCCAGCAGCTGGAACAGGGGGCGAACCGGGGAGCTGTTTTTT. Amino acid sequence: CASSWNRGRTGELFF. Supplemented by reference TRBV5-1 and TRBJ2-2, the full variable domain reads KAGVTQTPRYLIKTRGQQVTLSCSPISGHRSVSWYQQTPGQGLQFLFEYFSETQRNKGNFPGRFSGRQFSNSRSEMNVSTLELGDSALYLCASSWNRGRTGELFFGEGSRLTVL.